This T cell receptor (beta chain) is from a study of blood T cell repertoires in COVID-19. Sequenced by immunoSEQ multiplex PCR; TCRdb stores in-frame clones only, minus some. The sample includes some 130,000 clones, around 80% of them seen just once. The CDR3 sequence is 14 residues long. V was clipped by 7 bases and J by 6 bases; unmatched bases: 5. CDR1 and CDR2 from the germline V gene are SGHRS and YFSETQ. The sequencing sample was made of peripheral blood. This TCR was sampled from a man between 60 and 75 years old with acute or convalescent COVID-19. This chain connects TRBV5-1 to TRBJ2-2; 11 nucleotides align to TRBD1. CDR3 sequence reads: CASGRDRGSGELFF. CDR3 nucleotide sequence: TGCGCCAGCGGCCGGGACAGGGGGTCCGGGGAGCTGTTTTTT.